Listed here are 5 T cell receptor beta chains from one sample, sequenced in a study of OX40 agonist ivuxolimab in advanced cancers. Repertoires were generated with immunoSEQ multiplex PCR, while TCRdb's copy carries only in-frame clones and drops some. The sample has tens of thousands of clones; 75% to 85% are singletons. Sequencing was performed on CD4+ or CD8+ T cells sorted from blood, taken in a trial of the OX40 agonist ivuxolimab. These receptors originate from an adult with an advanced solid tumor such as melanoma, head and neck, liver or kidney cancer.

About this clone: One junction end does not reproduce the germline sequence, and a read error may be involved. The V and J genes are TRBV6-1 and TRBJ1-1; no definite D call. This CDR3 contains 13 residues. Germline V gene lookup returns CDR1 MNHNS and CDR2 SASEGT. As DNA, the CDR3 is TGTGCCGGCAGTGAAATTTCGTCCACTGAAGCTTTCTTT. It translates to CAGSEISSTEAFF.

This clone has just one count. The chain employs TRBV19 and TRBJ1-2; possibly TRBD1 for D (5 bases). Trimming shortened V by 0 bases and J by 0 bases, and 14 bases separated the two germline ends. The CDR3 runs 17 residues. Germline CDR1 reads LNHDA; CDR2 reads SQIVND (reference sequence). The CDR3 here is CASSIDLGAGANYGYTF. In DNA form, the CDR3 reads TGTGCCAGTAGTATAGATCTTGGGGCAGGAGCTAACTATGGCTACACCTTC. Together with reference TRBV19 and TRBJ1-2, the CDR3 gives the full variable domain: DGGITQSPKYLFRKEGQNVTLSCEQNLNHDAMYWYRQDPGQGLRLIYYSQIVNDFQKGDIAEGYSVSREKKESFPLTVTSAQKNPTAFYLCASSIDLGAGANYGYTFGSGTRLTVV.

CDR3 amino acids: CASSNKGTGGHTGELFF. For the CDR3, the DNA is TGTGCCAGTAGTAACAAGGGGACAGGGGGCCACACCGGGGAGCTGTTTTTT. J is TRBJ2-2 and V is TRBV19; 12 nucleotides agree with TRBD1. The V gene's germline CDR1 is LNHDA and CDR2 SQIVND (reference sequence). This CDR3 contains 17 residues. The J segment lost 3 bases and the V segment lost 4 bases, leaving 6 bases of the junction unmatched. Full variable domain (rest looked up from reference TRBV19 and TRBJ2-2): DGGITQSPKYLFRKEGQNVTLSCEQNLNHDAMYWYRQDPGQGLRLIYYSQIVNDFQKGDIAEGYSVSREKKESFPLTVTSAQKNPTAFYLCASSNKGTGGHTGELFFGEGSRLTVL.

V gene TRBV29-1 combines with J gene TRBJ1-1; D gene unclear. Germline-derived CDR1 and CDR2 are SQVTM and ANQGSEA. V was pared by 4 bases and J by 0 bases, with 9 bases between. The CDR3 runs to 13 residues. CDR3 DNA: TGCAGCGTTGTGTCCGGGATGAACACTGAAGCTTTCTTT. Translating it yields CSVVSGMNTEAFF.

Comments on this clone: The junction does not match germline at one end; this may be a read error. Written as DNA, the CDR3 is TGTGCCGGCAGTGCGACAGGGGCTGGGGCCAACGTCCTGACTTTC. Translating gives CAGSATGAGANVLTF. The chain recombines TRBV6-1 with TRBJ2-6; 8 nucleotides align to TRBD1. CDR3 size: 15 residues. In germline, CDR1 is MNHNS, CDR2 SASEGT.